The rows below give T cell receptor beta chains drawn from one sample of a study of preoperative IRX-2 immunotherapy in early breast cancer. Assay used: immunoSEQ multiplex PCR; TCRdb lists only in-frame clones, some missing. The sample lists a few thousand clones, approximately 80% occurring once. This specimen was tumor tissue, taken before IRX-2 immunotherapy. The receptors originated from a human donor with breast cancer. Each CDR3 is given with its conserved first and last residue. The order of the fields is CDR3 protein, CDR3 DNA, clone size, D gene, J gene, V gene. The D gene is left open where the match is weak. Clone size is shown for a subset of rows, as once, few, many or a class of expanded clone.

CDR3aa: CASSLGLAIDTQYF
CDR3nt: TGTGCCAGCAGCTTGGGTCTAGCTATTGATACGCAGTATTTT
abundance: few
d_gene: .
j_gene: TRBJ2-3
v_gene: TRBV11-3

CDR3aa: CASSNRARGTGELFF
CDR3nt: TGTGCCAGTAGTAATCGGGCAAGGGGCACCGGGGAGCTGTTTTTT
abundance: .
d_gene: .
j_gene: TRBJ2-2
v_gene: TRBV19

CDR3aa: CSVAMGGETQYF
CDR3nt: TGCAGCGTTGCGATGGGAGGGGAGACCCAGTACTTC
abundance: .
d_gene: TRBD2
j_gene: TRBJ2-5
v_gene: TRBV29-1

CDR3aa: CASTAGGGSGELSYEQYF
CDR3nt: TGTGCCAGCACCGCCGGGGGGGGCAGTGGGGAGCTCTCCTACGAGCAGTACTTC
abundance: .
d_gene: TRBD2
j_gene: TRBJ2-7
v_gene: TRBV6-8

CDR3aa: CASSLLVGDGHNEQFF
CDR3nt: TGTGCCAGCAGCTTATTGGTTGGGGACGGACACAATGAGCAGTTCTTC
abundance: few
d_gene: .
j_gene: TRBJ2-1
v_gene: TRBV11-3

CDR3aa: CASSPGQVENTEAFF
CDR3nt: TGCGCCAGCAGCCCGGGACAGGTTGAGAACACTGAAGCTTTCTTT
abundance: .
d_gene: TRBD1
j_gene: TRBJ1-1
v_gene: TRBV5-1

CDR3aa: CAWSSGVNSPLHF
CDR3nt: TGTGCCTGGAGTTCGGGAGTAAATTCACCCCTCCACTTT
abundance: .
d_gene: .
j_gene: TRBJ1-6
v_gene: TRBV30

CDR3aa: CASSLVPKSGELFF
CDR3nt: TGTGCCAGCAGCTTAGTACCGAAATCCGGGGAGCTGTTTTTT
abundance: .
d_gene: .
j_gene: TRBJ2-2
v_gene: TRBV11-3

CDR3aa: CASADSYSNQPQHF
CDR3nt: TGTGCCAGCGCGGACAGTTATAGCAATCAGCCCCAGCATTTT
abundance: .
d_gene: .
j_gene: TRBJ1-5
v_gene: TRBV28

CDR3aa: CASSIPSRAGAYEQYF
CDR3nt: TGTGCCAGTAGTATCCCCTCCCGCGCGGGAGCCTACGAGCAGTACTTC
abundance: .
d_gene: TRBD2
j_gene: TRBJ2-7
v_gene: TRBV19

CDR3aa: CASSLLGRGNTIYF
CDR3nt: TGTGCCAGCAGTTTATTGGGGCGGGGAAACACCATATATTTT
abundance: once
d_gene: .
j_gene: TRBJ1-3
v_gene: TRBV27

CDR3aa: CASTIQQGSEQPQHF
CDR3nt: TGTGCCAGCACTATACAACAGGGTTCGGAGCAGCCCCAGCATTTT
abundance: .
d_gene: .
j_gene: TRBJ1-5
v_gene: TRBV6-8

CDR3aa: CASSIGDPSYNEQFF
CDR3nt: TGTGCCAGTAGTATAGGAGATCCGTCCTACAATGAGCAGTTCTTC
abundance: .
d_gene: .
j_gene: TRBJ2-1
v_gene: TRBV19

CDR3aa: CASSLERDTPNYGYTF
CDR3nt: TGTGCCAGCAGCTTAGAAAGGGACACCCCAAACTATGGCTACACCTTC
abundance: .
d_gene: .
j_gene: TRBJ1-2
v_gene: TRBV7-1

CDR3aa: CASSLNPTSGIYEQYF
CDR3nt: TGTGCCAGCAGCCTTAACCCGACTAGCGGGATCTACGAGCAGTACTTC
abundance: .
d_gene: TRBD2
j_gene: TRBJ2-7
v_gene: TRBV6-8

CDR3aa: CASSPGTVGYGYTF
CDR3nt: TGTGCCAGCAGCCCGGGGACAGTAGGCTATGGCTACACCTTC
abundance: .
d_gene: TRBD1
j_gene: TRBJ1-2
v_gene: TRBV11-3

CDR3aa: CASSLEAVRGQTEAFF
CDR3nt: TGCGCCAGCAGCTTGGAGGCGGTCAGGGGGCAAACTGAAGCTTTCTTT
abundance: .
d_gene: TRBD1
j_gene: TRBJ1-1
v_gene: TRBV5-1

CDR3aa: CASSHGGRALDTQYF
CDR3nt: TGTGCCAGCAGCCATGGGGGGAGGGCCCTAGATACGCAGTATTTT
abundance: .
d_gene: TRBD2
j_gene: TRBJ2-3
v_gene: TRBV11-3

CDR3aa: CASSAGDDEETQYF
CDR3nt: TGTGCCAGTAGTGCGGGCGACGACGAGGAGACCCAGTACTTC
abundance: .
d_gene: .
j_gene: TRBJ2-5
v_gene: TRBV19

CDR3aa: CASSPGVGNTIYF
CDR3nt: TGTGCCAGCTCACCAGGGGTAGGAAACACCATATATTTT
abundance: once
d_gene: .
j_gene: TRBJ1-3
v_gene: TRBV18

CDR3aa: CASRMSGPRNTEAFF
CDR3nt: TGTGCCAGCCGAATGTCAGGGCCAAGGAACACTGAAGCTTTCTTT
abundance: .
d_gene: .
j_gene: TRBJ1-1
v_gene: TRBV28

CDR3aa: CASSRGTGELFF
CDR3nt: TGTGCCAGCAGTCGGGGGACCGGGGAGCTGTTTTTT
abundance: .
d_gene: .
j_gene: TRBJ2-2
v_gene: TRBV6-8

CDR3aa: CASSMASGSPINEQFF
CDR3nt: TGTGCCAGTAGTATGGCTAGCGGGAGTCCTATCAATGAGCAGTTCTTC
abundance: .
d_gene: TRBD2
j_gene: TRBJ2-1
v_gene: TRBV19

CDR3aa: CASSFFSGRATDTQYF
CDR3nt: TGTGCCAGCAGCTTTTTCAGCGGGAGGGCCACAGATACGCAGTATTTT
abundance: once
d_gene: TRBD2
j_gene: TRBJ2-3
v_gene: TRBV11-3

CDR3aa: CASSYGHPSYNEQFF
CDR3nt: TGTGCCAGCAGTTACGGACACCCCTCCTACAATGAGCAGTTCTTC
abundance: .
d_gene: .
j_gene: TRBJ2-1
v_gene: TRBV6-8

CDR3aa: CASSYTSSNADTQYF
CDR3nt: TGCGCCAGCAGCTACACTAGCTCCAATGCAGATACGCAGTATTTT
abundance: .
d_gene: .
j_gene: TRBJ2-3
v_gene: TRBV5-1

CDR3aa: CASTPTYMNTEAFF
CDR3nt: TGTGCCAGCACCCCGACATACATGAACACTGAAGCTTTCTTT
abundance: .
d_gene: .
j_gene: TRBJ1-1
v_gene: TRBV6-8

CDR3aa: CATSGGKGTDTQYF
CDR3nt: TGTGCCACGAGCGGAGGGAAAGGCACAGATACGCAGTATTTT
abundance: few
d_gene: .
j_gene: TRBJ2-3
v_gene: TRBV12-5

CDR3aa: CASSPGGTATDGYTF
CDR3nt: TGTGCCAGCAGCCCCGGGGGGACGGCGACGGATGGCTACACCTTC
abundance: .
d_gene: .
j_gene: TRBJ1-2
v_gene: TRBV11-3

CDR3aa: CASRPDEVGYTF
CDR3nt: TGTGCCAGCAGACCTGACGAGGTTGGCTACACCTTC
abundance: .
d_gene: .
j_gene: TRBJ1-2
v_gene: TRBV6-8

CDR3aa: CASGLFGSYNEQFF
CDR3nt: TGTGCTAGTGGTTTGTTCGGGAGCTACAATGAGCAGTTCTTC
abundance: once
d_gene: .
j_gene: TRBJ2-1
v_gene: TRBV12-5

CDR3aa: CASSNLRGLRTEAFF
CDR3nt: TGTGCCAGCAGCAACCTCAGGGGCCTACGGACTGAAGCTTTCTTT
abundance: once
d_gene: .
j_gene: TRBJ1-1
v_gene: TRBV6-8

CDR3aa: CASSDFGRLNQPQHF
CDR3nt: TGTGCCAGCAGTGATTTCGGGCGGTTAAATCAGCCCCAGCATTTT
abundance: .
d_gene: .
j_gene: TRBJ1-5
v_gene: TRBV6-8

CDR3aa: CASSLGGRSGSDTQYF
CDR3nt: TGCGCCAGCAGCTTGGGGGGCAGGAGTGGGTCAGATACGCAGTATTTT
abundance: .
d_gene: .
j_gene: TRBJ2-3
v_gene: TRBV5-1

CDR3aa: CASSIETGGTGTTEAFF
CDR3nt: TGTGCCAGTAGTATCGAAACCGGTGGTACAGGGACCACTGAAGCTTTCTTT
abundance: .
d_gene: .
j_gene: TRBJ1-1
v_gene: TRBV19

CDR3aa: CAISALPRGENTEAFF
CDR3nt: TGTGCCATCAGTGCCCTTCCCCGGGGGGAGAACACTGAAGCTTTCTTT
abundance: few
d_gene: .
j_gene: TRBJ1-1
v_gene: TRBV6-8

CDR3aa: CASSLHGSGSAEWRKYF
CDR3nt: TGTGCCAGCAGCTTGCATGGAAGCGGGAGTGCGGAATGGAGAAAGTACTTC
abundance: few
d_gene: TRBD2
j_gene: TRBJ2-7
v_gene: TRBV11-3